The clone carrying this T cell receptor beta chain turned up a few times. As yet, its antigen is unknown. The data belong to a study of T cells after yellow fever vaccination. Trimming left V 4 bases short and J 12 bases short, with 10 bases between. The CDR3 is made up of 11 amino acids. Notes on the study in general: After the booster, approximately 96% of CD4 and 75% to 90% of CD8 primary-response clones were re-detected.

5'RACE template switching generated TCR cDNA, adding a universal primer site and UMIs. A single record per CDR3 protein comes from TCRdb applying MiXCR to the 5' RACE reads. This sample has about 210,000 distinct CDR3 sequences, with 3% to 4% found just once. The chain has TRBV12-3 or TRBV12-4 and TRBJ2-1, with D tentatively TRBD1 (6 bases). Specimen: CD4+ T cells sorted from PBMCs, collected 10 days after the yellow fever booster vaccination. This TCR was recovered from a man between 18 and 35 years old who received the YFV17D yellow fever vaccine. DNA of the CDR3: TGTGCCAGCAGTTCGCAGGACAGGCAGTTCTTC. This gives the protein CASSSQDRQFF.